Listed below are T cell receptor beta chains from one sample, sequenced in a study of blood T cell repertoires in COVID-19. Profiling relied on immunoSEQ multiplex PCR, and the TCRdb table lists in-frame clones only, not all of them. Counted here are fewer than 350,000 clones, around 90% occurring once; the ten biggest clones make up around 4%. Specimen: peripheral blood. All receptors come from a woman aged 60-75 years with COVID-19, enrolled during active disease. The CDR3 runs from the conserved cysteine through the conserved F or W. The D gene is left open where the match is weak. Only part of the rows carry a size: once, few, many, or a class if the clone is expanded.

J: TRBJ2-5; size: -; D: -; V: TRBV10-3; DNA: TGTGCCATCAGTGGATCAGACAGTTGGGAAGAGACCCAGTACTTC; CDR3: CAISGSDSWEETQYF
J: TRBJ1-4; size: -; D: TRBD1; V: TRBV6-1; DNA: TGTGCCAGCAGTTATTCCGGGACAGATGAAAAACTGTTTTTT; CDR3: CASSYSGTDEKLFF
J: TRBJ1-2; size: -; D: -; V: TRBV29-1; DNA: TGCAGCGTTGTTTCGTCAGGGCAAATCTATGGCTACACCTTC; CDR3: CSVVSSGQIYGYTF
J: TRBJ2-1; size: -; D: TRBD2; V: TRBV5-1; DNA: TGCGCCAGCAGAGGGACTAGCGGGAACAATGAGCAGTTCTTC; CDR3: CASRGTSGNNEQFF
J: TRBJ2-7; size: -; D: -; V: TRBV5-6; DNA: TGTGCCAGCAGCTTGCGGACGGGGGTGAGGGCCTACGAGCAGTACTTC; CDR3: CASSLRTGVRAYEQYF
J: TRBJ1-3; size: -; D: -; V: TRBV6-5; DNA: TGTGCCAGCAGTTACTCTGGCGGCAACTCTGGAAACACCATATATTTT; CDR3: CASSYSGGNSGNTIYF
J: TRBJ1-5; size: -; D: TRBD1; V: TRBV6-2/TRBV6-3; DNA: TGTGCCAGCAGCCCTCCGGACAGGGGGCGCAATCAGCCCCAGCATTTT; CDR3: CASSPPDRGRNQPQHF
J: TRBJ2-2; size: -; D: -; V: TRBV6-6; DNA: TGTGCCAGCAGTCACGGTAAAGTTCACAGTACGAACACCGGGGAGCTGTTTTTT; CDR3: CASSHGKVHSTNTGELFF
J: TRBJ1-2; size: -; D: -; V: TRBV30; DNA: TGTGCCTGGGCAAAGGTCCCAGGTCGTGGCTACACCTTC; CDR3: CAWAKVPGRGYTF
J: TRBJ1-5; size: -; D: -; V: TRBV21-1; DNA: TGTGCCAGCACCAAAAGGTGCGTGGGCAGGCCTCCCGACGAGCATTTT; CDR3: CASTKRCVGRPPDEHF
J: TRBJ1-5; size: -; D: -; V: TRBV2; DNA: TGTGCCAGCGGGCGAAATCAGCCCCAGCATTTT; CDR3: CASGRNQPQHF
J: TRBJ1-3; size: -; D: -; V: TRBV6-1; DNA: TGTGCCAGCAGTGGAGCAGGGGTTGGCGGAAACACCATATATTTT; CDR3: CASSGAGVGGNTIYF
J: TRBJ1-2; size: once; D: -; V: TRBV2; DNA: TGTGCCAGCAGTGAATACCAGGGCGATGGCTACACCTTC; CDR3: CASSEYQGDGYTF
J: TRBJ1-6; size: -; D: -; V: TRBV12-2; DNA: TGTGCAAGTCGCTTAGGAGTTAGCTCCTATAATTCACCCCTCCACTTT; CDR3: CASRLGVSSYNSPLHF
J: TRBJ1-2; size: -; D: -; V: TRBV19; DNA: TGTGCCAGTAGTATAAGTGGCCGAGGGAACTATGGCTACACCTTC; CDR3: CASSISGRGNYGYTF
J: TRBJ1-2; size: -; D: -; V: TRBV7-9; DNA: TGTGCCAGCAGTTTAGGAGCGGCGGGGGGCGAGAACTATGGCTACACCTTC; CDR3: CASSLGAAGGENYGYTF
J: TRBJ1-5; size: once; D: -; V: TRBV19; DNA: TGTGCCAGTAAGAGGCAGCCGGGCAATCAGCCCCAGCATTTT; CDR3: CASKRQPGNQPQHF
J: TRBJ2-3; size: -; D: TRBD2; V: TRBV11-2; DNA: TGTGCCAGCAGCTTAGTAGCGGGGGAAACAGATACGCAGTATTTT; CDR3: CASSLVAGETDTQYF
J: TRBJ2-2; size: -; D: -; V: TRBV7-3; DNA: TGTGCCAGCAGCCCCCGAGGCACCAACACCGGGGAGCTGTTTTTT; CDR3: CASSPRGTNTGELFF
J: TRBJ2-3; size: -; D: -; V: TRBV21-1; DNA: TGTGCCAGATACAGGGTGGGGATTTGGATAGATACGCAGTATTTT; CDR3: CARYRVGIWIDTQYF